These T cell receptor beta chains were read from a single sample in a study of post-analysis software for immune sequencing data. TCRdb called the PCR reads again in MiXCR, with one record for every CDR3 protein. The sample includes 350,000 to 450,000 distinct CDR3 sequences, over 30% of them seen just once. Sequencing used blood. These TCRs come from a girl between 2 and 10 years old with multiple sclerosis. Each CDR3 is given with its conserved first and last residue. Each record gives: V gene, J gene, clone size, D gene, CDR3 protein, CDR3 DNA. The D gene is left open where the match is weak. Clone size is shown for a subset of rows, as once, few, many or a class of expanded clone.

TRBV11-2	TRBJ2-1	few	-	CASSSPRDPPEQFF	TGTGCCAGCAGCTCCCCCCGGGACCCCCCAGAGCAGTTCTTC
TRBV28	TRBJ2-3	-	-	CASRTTPNTDTQYF	TGTGCCAGCAGGACGACTCCGAACACAGATACGCAGTATTTT
TRBV9	TRBJ2-1	few	-	CASSVAGIYNEQFF	TGTGCCAGCAGCGTAGCCGGGATTTACAATGAGCAGTTCTTC
TRBV7-3	TRBJ1-1	-	-	CASSLTRDENTEAFF	TGTGCCAGCAGCTTAACACGCGACGAGAACACTGAAGCTTTCTTT
TRBV27	TRBJ1-2	-	-	CASSSLGDRFGYTF	TGTGCCAGCTCGAGCCTGGGGGACCGGTTTGGCTACACCTTC
TRBV20-1	TRBJ2-5	few	TRBD2	CSARIGAGEETQYF	TGCAGTGCCCGCATCGGAGCGGGAGAAGAGACCCAGTACTTC
TRBV12-3/TRBV12-4	TRBJ1-2	few	-	CASSLAGDQYGYTF	TGTGCCAGCAGTTTAGCAGGGGATCAGTATGGCTACACCTTC
TRBV29-1	TRBJ2-1	-	TRBD2	CSANPRTSVEQFF	TGCAGCGCGAACCCCCGGACTAGCGTTGAGCAGTTCTTC
TRBV28	TRBJ2-1	few	TRBD1	CASSEPGTGGNEQFF	TGTGCCAGCAGCGAACCCGGGACAGGCGGAAATGAGCAGTTCTTC
TRBV11-2	TRBJ2-7	-	TRBD1	CASSEDRPGGYEQYF	TGTGCCAGCAGTGAGGACAGGCCGGGCGGATACGAGCAGTACTTC
TRBV27	TRBJ2-3	once	TRBD2	CASSLSGGSVTDTQYF	TGTGCCAGTAGTTTATCGGGCGGGAGTGTCACAGATACGCAGTATTTT
TRBV29-1	TRBJ2-1	-	-	CSVEMGTHYERYF	TGCAGCGTTGAGATGGGGACACACTACGAGCGGTACTTC
TRBV28	TRBJ1-1	-	TRBD1	CASTESGTGRLWAFF	TGTGCCAGTACGGAATCCGGGACAGGGCGATTGTGGGCTTTCTTT
TRBV7-3	TRBJ2-5	few	-	CASSLTVEETQYF	TGTGCCAGCAGCTTAACTGTCGAGGAGACCCAGTACTTC
TRBV4-3	TRBJ1-2	-	-	CASSQDLGAGNGYTF	TGCGCCAGCAGCCAAGATCTGGGGGCCGGGAATGGCTACACCTTC
TRBV7-9	TRBJ2-4	-	TRBD1	CASSPGQGVAKNIQYF	TGTGCCAGCAGCCCGGGACAGGGAGTAGCCAAAAACATTCAGTACTTC
TRBV7-2	TRBJ2-5	-	-	CASSFGAKETQYF	TGTGCCAGCAGCTTCGGGGCGAAAGAGACCCAGTACTTC
TRBV7-8	TRBJ1-4	-	-	CASSLRMTPTNEKLFF	TGTGCCAGCAGCCTTCGGATGACCCCAACTAATGAAAAACTGTTTTTT
TRBV7-2	TRBJ2-3	few	TRBD2	CASSFPTGGGRSDTQYF	TGTGCCAGCAGCTTTCCCACCGGAGGCGGGAGATCAGATACGCAGTATTTT
TRBV9	TRBJ1-5	-	-	CASSPYPDRMGDQPQHF	TGTGCCAGCAGCCCCTACCCTGACAGAATGGGTGATCAGCCCCAGCATTTT
TRBV7-2	TRBJ2-1	many	TRBD2	CASSFGLGGEQFF	TGTGCCAGCAGCTTTGGACTAGGAGGTGAGCAGTTCTTC
TRBV12-3/TRBV12-4	TRBJ2-7	once	-	CASSLFDECYEQYF	TGTGCCAGCAGTTTATTTGATGAGTGCTACGAGCAGTACTTC
TRBV29-1	TRBJ2-1	-	TRBD2	CSVEGRLASYNEQFF	TGCAGCGTTGAAGGACGACTAGCGTCCTACAATGAGCAGTTCTTC
TRBV20-1	TRBJ1-1	-	-	CSAGVFKFTGWNTEAFF	TGCAGTGCTGGGGTCTTTAAGTTCACAGGATGGAACACTGAAGCTTTCTTT
TRBV12-3/TRBV12-4	TRBJ2-1	-	TRBD2	CASSEAGVLLSEQFF	TGTGCCAGCAGTGAAGCGGGAGTACTTCTCAGTGAGCAGTTCTTC
TRBV12-3/TRBV12-4	TRBJ2-1	-	-	CASSSRGSGYNEQFF	TGTGCCAGCAGTTCCCGGGGTAGTGGCTACAATGAGCAGTTCTTC
TRBV6-5	TRBJ1-2	-	-	CASSYLASYGYTF	TGTGCCAGCAGTTACCTCGCCAGCTATGGCTACACCTTC
TRBV28	TRBJ1-2	-	-	CTSSLVGRNTNYGYTF	TGTACCAGCAGTTTAGTCGGACGGAATACTAACTATGGCTACACCTTC
TRBV29-1	TRBJ1-4	few	-	CSVAVAATNEKPFF	TGCAGCGTTGCCGTAGCCGCAACTAATGAAAAACCGTTTTTT
TRBV11-2	TRBJ2-5	-	-	CASSLLVFGETQYF	TGTGCCAGCAGCTTGTTGGTGTTTGGGGAGACCCAGTACTTC
TRBV7-6	TRBJ2-7	few	TRBD2	CASSPKSRTSGRIKREQYF	TGTGCCAGCAGCCCCAAGTCCCGAACTAGCGGGAGGATTAAGCGCGAGCAGTACTTC
TRBV7-6	TRBJ1-1	-	-	CAGSMVQNTEAFF	TGTGCCGGCAGCATGGTACAGAACACTGAAGCTTTCTTT
TRBV9	TRBJ2-1	few	-	CASSEPPGHHYNEQFF	TGTGCCAGCAGCGAGCCCCCCGGGCATCACTACAATGAGCAGTTCTTC
TRBV4-3	TRBJ2-3	few	-	CASSQDGEKGRKSDTQYF	TGCGCCAGCAGCCAAGACGGGGAGAAGGGGCGGAAATCAGATACGCAGTATTTT
TRBV4-1	TRBJ2-1	few	-	CASSQRGVGLSYNEQFF	TGCGCCAGCAGCCAAAGGGGGGTGGGACTATCCTACAATGAGCAGTTCTTC
TRBV4-3	TRBJ1-2	-	-	CASSQEAGWPNYGYTF	TGCGCCAGCAGCCAAGAAGCCGGGTGGCCGAACTATGGCTACACCTTC
TRBV25-1	TRBJ2-5	few	-	CASSEGRQETQYF	TGTGCCAGCAGTGAAGGCAGGCAAGAGACCCAGTACTTC
TRBV20-1	TRBJ1-5	-	-	CSASLYSNQPQHF	TGCAGTGCTAGCTTGTACAGCAATCAGCCCCAGCATTTT
TRBV21-1	TRBJ2-5	few	-	CASSKQAGDQETQYF	TGTGCCAGCAGCAAGCAAGCGGGGGACCAAGAGACCCAGTACTTC
TRBV7-3	TRBJ2-1	-	-	CASSLASGLYNEQFF	TGTGCCAGCAGCTTAGCCAGCGGCCTTTACAATGAGCAGTTCTTC
TRBV5-1	TRBJ2-5	many	-	CASRAQETQYF	TGCGCCAGCAGAGCACAAGAGACCCAGTACTTC
TRBV5-5	TRBJ2-1	-	TRBD2	CASSRYTGGTNEQFF	TGTGCCAGCAGCCGTTATACGGGAGGGACCAATGAGCAGTTCTTC